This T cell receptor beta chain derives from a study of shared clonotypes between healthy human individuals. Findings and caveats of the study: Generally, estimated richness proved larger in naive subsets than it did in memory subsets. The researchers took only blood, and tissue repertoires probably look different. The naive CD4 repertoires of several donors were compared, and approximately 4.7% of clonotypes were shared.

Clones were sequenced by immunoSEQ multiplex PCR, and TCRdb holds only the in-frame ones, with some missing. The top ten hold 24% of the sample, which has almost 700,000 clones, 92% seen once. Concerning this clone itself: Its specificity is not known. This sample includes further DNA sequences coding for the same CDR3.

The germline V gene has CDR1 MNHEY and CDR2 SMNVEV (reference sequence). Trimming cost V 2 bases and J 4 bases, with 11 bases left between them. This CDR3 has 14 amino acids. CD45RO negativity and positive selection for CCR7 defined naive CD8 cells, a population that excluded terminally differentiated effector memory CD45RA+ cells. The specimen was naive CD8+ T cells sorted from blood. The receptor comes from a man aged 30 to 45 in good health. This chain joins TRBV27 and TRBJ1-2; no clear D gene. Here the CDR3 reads CASSLKGGGYGYTF. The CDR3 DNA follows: TGTGCCAGCAGTTTAAAAGGTGGCGGCTATGGCTACACCTTC.